This passage covers 24 T cell receptor beta chains from one sample sequenced in a study of control samples from healthy donors and cancer patients. Produced via immunoSEQ multiplex PCR; TCRdb's table is partial and in-frame only. The sample includes approximately 190,000 clones, 91% seen only once; the top ten take approximately 2%. Sequenced sample: blood. All receptors derive from a man aged 25 to 40 in good health.

The chain employs TRBV24-1 and TRBJ2-1, with 7 bases fitting TRBD2. CDR1 and CDR2 from the germline V gene are KGHDR and SFDVKD. With 0 bases clipped from V and 5 bases from J, the junction kept 6 bases outside the gene matches. This CDR3 has 16 amino acids. CDR3 bases: TGTGCCACCAGTGATTTGCGTTTCGGGGGGAACAATGAGCAGTTCTTC. Translated, it gives CATSDLRFGGNNEQFF.

The chain employs TRBV27 and TRBJ2-4; 7 positions agree with TRBD1. J gave up 2 bases and V 5 bases, and 9 bases lay outside the gene matches. The CDR3 covers 16 residues. CDR1 MNHEY and CDR2 SMNVEV come from the germline V gene (reference sequence). The CDR3 DNA follows: TGTGCCAGCAGTCCCCGACAGGGTTGGACCAAAAACATTCAGTACTTC. Translated, it gives CASSPRQGWTKNIQYF.

This clone was observed a few times. This chain links TRBV14 with TRBJ1-3; D not resolved. CDR3 size: 14 residues. Looked up from germline, CDR1 is SGHDN and CDR2 is FVKESK. Trimming pared 0 bases from V and 0 bases from J, leaving 3 bases between. CDR3 loop: CASSQDFSGNTIYF. The DNA of the CDR3 is TGTGCCAGCAGCCAAGATTTCTCTGGAAACACCATATATTTT.

The chain links TRBV24-1 to TRBJ2-2, with a tentative D call TRBD1 (6 bases). V lost 9 bases and J lost 0, with 7 bases in between. Germline V gene lookup returns CDR1 KGHDR and CDR2 SFDVKD. The CDR3 consists of 13 residues. For the CDR3, the DNA is TGTGCCACCCGGACAGCGAACACCGGGGAGCTGTTTTTT. It yields the protein CATRTANTGELFF.

The sample holds one count of this clone. The V call is TRBV29-1, the J call TRBJ2-7; D tentatively reads TRBD1 or TRBD2 (6 bases each). The germline V and J ends were trimmed by 0 bases and 1 base, with 10 bases remaining between them. The CDR3 is 14 amino acids. The V gene's germline CDR1 is SQVTM and CDR2 ANQGSEA. CDR3 nucleotide sequence: TGCAGCGTTGAAGATCGGGGGCGATCCTACGAGCAGTACTTC. This sequence encodes CSVEDRGRSYEQYF.

The V gene is TRBV6-5, the J gene TRBJ1-2; maybe TRBD1 (6 bases). The V end was cut by 7 bases, the J end by 14 bases, with 20 bases between. Germline lookup yields CDR1 MNHEY and CDR2 SVGAGI. The length of the CDR3 is 12 residues. The CDR3 DNA is TGTGCCAGCAAGGAAATTGGGGGGCTGAGGACCTTC. Translation: CASKEIGGLRTF.

In its sample, this clone was seen once. The chain uses TRBV11-2 and TRBJ2-3; D gene ambiguous. Germline values: CDR1 SGHAT, CDR2 FQNNGV. The CDR3 sequence is 15 residues long. With 3 bases removed from V and 6 bases from J, the gap between germline ends came to 16 bases. The CDR3 here is CASSFSAYGRDTQYF. Written as DNA, the CDR3 is TGTGCCAGCAGCTTCAGCGCCTACGGTAGGGATACGCAGTATTTT.

The V gene is TRBV27, the J gene TRBJ1-6; tentatively, D is TRBD1 (5 bases). The CDR3 totals 16 residues. CDR1 MNHEY and CDR2 SMNVEV come from the germline V gene (reference sequence). V lost 6 bases, J lost 9 bases, and 21 bases lay in between. The DNA of the CDR3 is TGTGCCAGCAGGGAAAGGAGGCAGGGTGTAATTTCACCCCTCCACTTT. Its protein is CASRERRQGVISPLHF.

The V call is TRBV4-1, the J call TRBJ2-3; TRBD2 matches 11 bases. Germline CDR1 is MGHRA and CDR2 is YSYEKL. The CDR3 loop spans 16 amino acids. V shed 3 bases and J 2 bases; nucleotides not matched to a gene: 4. The CDR3: CASSHLGLADTDTQYF. The CDR3 DNA reads TGCGCCAGCAGCCACTTGGGACTAGCGGACACAGATACGCAGTATTTT.

The chain uses TRBV30 and TRBJ1-4; 9 bases match TRBD1. CDR3 size: 14 residues. After removal of 3 bases from V and 11 bases from J, the junction contained 10 bases not matched to a gene. Germline CDR1 and CDR2: GTSNPN and SVGIG (reference sequence). As DNA, the CDR3 is TGTGCCTGGAGCACGGGACAGGGACCGAGGAAACTGTTTTTT. Protein product: CAWSTGQGPRKLFF. The full variable domain, with the rest looked up from reference TRBV30 and TRBJ1-4, is SQTIHQWPATLVQPVGSPLSLECTVEGTSNPNLYWYRQAAGRGLQLLFYSVGIGQISSEVPQNLSASRPQDRQFILSSKKLLLSDSGFYLCAWSTGQGPRKLFFGSGTQLSVL.

V is TRBV13 and J is TRBJ1-1, with TRBD1 matching 9 bases. This CDR3 comprises 13 residues. CDR1 and CDR2 from the germline V gene are PRHDT and FYEKMQ (reference sequence). The trim removed 5 bases at V and 6 bases at J, leaving 4 bases unmatched. The CDR3 nucleotides read TGTGCCAGCAGCATCCGGGACAGGGCTGAAGCTTTCTTT. It yields the protein CASSIRDRAEAFF.

This rearrangement joins TRBV6-6 to TRBJ2-7, with TRBD1 matching over 7 bases. CDR3 length: 13 amino acids. Trimming removed 5 bases from V and 6 bases from J; junction bases left unmatched: 7. CDR1 is MNHNY, CDR2 SVGAGI, per germline (reference sequence). CDR3 sequence reads: CASSKMTGSEQYF. In DNA, the CDR3 is TGTGCCAGCAGTAAAATGACAGGGTCCGAGCAGTACTTC.

Details on this clone: Other nucleotide sequences in the sample specify the same CDR3. The chain uses TRBV3-1 (or the pseudogene TRBV3-2) and TRBJ2-7; D is undetermined. The CDR3 has 12 residues. CDR1 and CDR2 from the germline V gene are LGHDT and YNNKEL (reference sequence). V lost 0 bases, J lost 4 bases, and 4 bases lay in between. The CDR3 DNA reads as TGTGCCAGCAGCCAAGAGGGATACGAGCAGTACTTC. Amino acids: CASSQEGYEQYF.

This chain's CDR3 is CASSFSDRGLYEQYF. The CDR3 DNA is TGCGCCAGCAGCTTTTCAGACAGGGGCCTCTACGAGCAGTACTTC. V is TRBV5-1 and J is TRBJ2-7, with 8 bases matching TRBD1. The CDR3 contains 15 residues. Germline trimming cut 2 bases from V and 3 bases from J; bases unmatched to any gene: 7. CDR1 SGHRS and CDR2 YFSETQ come from the germline V gene.

This rearrangement joins TRBV7-9 to TRBJ1-5, with D perhaps matching TRBD1 (6 bases). The CDR3 length is 13 residues. Germline CDR1 reads SEHNR; CDR2 reads FQNEAQ (reference sequence). V dropped 2 bases and J dropped 10 bases, with 12 bases sitting between them. The CDR3 DNA is TGTGCCAGCAGCTTACAAGGGGGGACTCCCCAGCATTTT. Protein sequence: CASSLQGGTPQHF.

The V and J genes are TRBV4-1 and TRBJ1-2, with 8 nucleotides matching TRBD1. The V gene's germline CDR1 is MGHRA and CDR2 YSYEKL. The CDR3 is made up of 16 amino acids. The J segment lost 2 bases and the V segment lost 1 base, leaving 6 bases of the junction unmatched. CDR3 sequence reads: CASSQVKQGANYGYTF. CDR3 sequence (DNA): TGCGCCAGCAGCCAAGTCAAGCAGGGGGCAAACTATGGCTACACCTTC.

The V and J genes are TRBV19 and TRBJ2-2; D is possibly TRBD1 or TRBD2 (6 bases each). Per the germline V gene, CDR1 is LNHDA and CDR2 is SQIVND (reference sequence). This CDR3 spans 22 amino acids. Trimming took off 3 bases at V and 0 bases at J, with 29 bases between the two ends. The CDR3 sequence: CASSIPNPTWGAYRTNTGELFF. The CDR3 bases are TGTGCCAGTAGTATCCCTAACCCCACCTGGGGGGCCTACCGTACGAACACCGGGGAGCTGTTTTTT.

This rearrangement joins TRBV12-3 or TRBV12-4 to TRBJ2-1; D perhaps matches TRBD1 (6 bases). Trimming pared 5 bases from V and 9 bases from J, leaving 14 bases between. CDR3 size: 13 residues. In DNA, the CDR3 is TGTGCCAGCAGTATTGGACAGTTTAGTGAGCAGTTCTTC. Its protein is CASSIGQFSEQFF.

In this sample, this clone turned up a few times. This chain joins TRBV27 and TRBJ1-3; D remains ambiguous. Germline-derived CDR1 and CDR2 are MNHEY and SMNVEV (reference sequence). Trimming took 3 bases from V and 4 from J, leaving 7 bases between them. The CDR3 sequence is 13 residues long. This chain's CDR3 is CASSFRLGNTIYF. The DNA of the CDR3 is TGTGCCAGCAGTTTCAGGCTAGGAAACACCATATATTTT.

The J gene is TRBJ2-1, the V gene TRBV4-2, with D perhaps being TRBD1 or TRBD2 (6 bases each). Germline V gives CDR1 LGHNA, CDR2 YNFKEQ. The CDR3 is 16 amino acids. V gave up 0 bases and J gave up 7 bases, with 16 bases separating them. This CDR3 is CASSQDEGGRENEQFF. The CDR3 DNA follows: TGTGCCAGCAGCCAAGATGAAGGGGGGCGCGAGAATGAGCAGTTCTTC.

This sequence joins TRBV4-1 and TRBJ1-6; D is unclear. Deletions cut 0 bases from V and 4 bases from J, with 4 bases between. The CDR3 loop spans 14 amino acids. CDR1 is MGHRA, CDR2 YSYEKL, per germline. CDR3 region: CASSQEGYNSPLHF. CDR3 DNA sequence: TGCGCCAGCAGCCAAGAAGGGTATAATTCACCCCTCCACTTT.

The V and J genes are TRBV4-1 and TRBJ2-7, with D possibly being TRBD1 (7 bases). CDR3 length equals 15 residues. Trimming removed 1 base from V and 6 bases from J, with 16 bases in between. CDR1 MGHRA and CDR2 YSYEKL come from the germline V gene. CDR3: CASSQGGPGGGEQYF. The CDR3 DNA is TGCGCCAGCAGCCAAGGAGGGCCAGGGGGAGGCGAGCAGTACTTC.

This clone came up once. CDR3 bases: TGTGCCACCAGCAGAGCGGCGTTAACCTCCTACGAGCAGTACTTC. Protein: CATSRAALTSYEQYF. The chain employs TRBV15 and TRBJ2-7; D is undetermined. Trimming took 1 base from V and 0 from J, leaving 10 bases between them. Germline V gene lookup returns CDR1 LNHNV and CDR2 YYDKDF (reference sequence). This CDR3 contains 15 residues.

The V and J genes are TRBV21-1 and TRBJ2-7. TRBV21-1 is deemed a pseudogene. The CDR3 runs to 16 residues. CDR3 DNA sequence: TGTGCCAGCAGCAAAGTAGTGATTTGGCCTCACTACGAGCAGTACTTC. Translation: CASSKVVIWPHYEQYF.